This T cell receptor beta chain was retrieved from a study of post-analysis software for immune sequencing data. Study summary: The disease courses spanned relapsing-remitting, secondary progressive and progressive-relapsing forms of multiple sclerosis. Study-level results: Pronounced co-clustering by F measure was evident among identically batched samples. Controls had lower frequencies than patients of 4 or 5 TRBV segments, which included TRBV5-6, TRBV5-1 and TRBV20-1.

Unique-molecular-identifier-tagged TCR beta cDNA libraries were used. TCRdb independently ran MiXCR on the PCR reads; one entry per CDR3 protein. This sample has hundreds of thousands of distinct CDR3 sequences, with approximately 60% found just once. On this clonotype itself: What it binds is unknown.

V was pared by 8 bases and J by 6 bases, with 18 bases between. This CDR3 has 14 amino acids. Germline V gene sequence: CDR1 SGHRS, CDR2 YFSETQ. The chain uses TRBV5-1 and TRBJ2-1, with D possibly TRBD2 on 5 matching bases. The receptor was isolated from a girl aged 2 to 10 with multiple sclerosis. Material for sequencing was blood. The CDR3 DNA sequence: TGCGCCAGTAGTTTCTCCGGGAACAGCAATGAGCAGTTCTTC. Amino acids: CASSFSGNSNEQFF.